This T cell receptor beta chain was captured by sequencing in a study of STAT5B mutations in CD4+ large granular lymphocyte leukemia. Study context: Healthy donors showed HLA-associated enrichment of the CDR3 'QG' motif.

Turning to this clone: What it binds is not known.

Original analysis: A productive frequency of 2.59 x 10-5 was the lowest detectable. Some clones are missing from TCRdb's copy, which holds only in-frame ones; the method was immunoSEQ multiplex PCR. Clone size and the V and J calls come from that table; the DNA yielded D and trimming. The table has 20,000 to 25,000 clones, 70% to 80% seen once. Study observations and caveats: 8/27 top patient clones versus 2/35 control clones were TRBV06-family.

V lost 10 bases and J 10 bases, leaving 20 bases between the germline ends. The germline CDR1 and CDR2 sequences are MDHEN and SYDVKM. This CDR3 is 13 amino acids long. The chain uses TRBV28 and TRBJ2-1; D is perhaps TRBD1 (6 bases). The TCR sequence derives from a human donor in good health. Sequencing used CD4+ T cells from blood buffy coats. In DNA form, the CDR3 reads TGTGCCATCAGGGGACGGTTCCTTAAGGAGCAGTTCTTC. Translation gives CAIRGRFLKEQFF.